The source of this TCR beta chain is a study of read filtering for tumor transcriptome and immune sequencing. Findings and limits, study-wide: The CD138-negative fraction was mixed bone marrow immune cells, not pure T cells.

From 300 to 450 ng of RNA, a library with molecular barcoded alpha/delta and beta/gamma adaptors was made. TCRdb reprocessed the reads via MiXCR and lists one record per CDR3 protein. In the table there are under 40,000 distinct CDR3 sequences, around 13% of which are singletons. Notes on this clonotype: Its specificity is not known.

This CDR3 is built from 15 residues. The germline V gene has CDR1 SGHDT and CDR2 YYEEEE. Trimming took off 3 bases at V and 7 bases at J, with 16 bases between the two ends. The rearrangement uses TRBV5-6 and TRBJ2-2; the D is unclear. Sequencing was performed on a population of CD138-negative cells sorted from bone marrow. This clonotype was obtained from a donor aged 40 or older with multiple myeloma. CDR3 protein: CASSSGPSLGGELFF. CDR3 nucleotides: TGTGCCAGCAGCTCCGGACCTTCTCTCGGCGGGGAGCTGTTTTTT.